This TCR beta chain was recovered during a study of T cell responses to AZD1222 COVID-19 vaccine. Points from the study as a whole: Spike regions recognized by vaccine-associated CD4 TCRs spanned the protein, led by 160-218 and 743-854. Receipt of two AZD1222 doses was followed by a rise in Spike-specific TCR breadth and depth.

Method: immunoSEQ multiplex PCR; TCRdb's copy keeps in-frame clones and lacks some. This table holds 150,000 or so clones, around 92% found once. Comments on this clone: Its antigen is not identified.

The CDR3 totals 12 residues. The V segment lost 5 bases and the J segment 10 bases; nucleotides outside the gene matches: 5. The chain combines TRBV12-3 or TRBV12-4 with TRBJ2-1; 7 nucleotides match TRBD2. The specimen comprised peripheral blood, sampled on day 0 of AZD1222 vaccination. The TCR comes from an adult in good health. CDR3 protein: CASSLHSGEQFF. For the CDR3, the DNA is TGTGCCAGCAGTCTCCATAGCGGGGAGCAGTTCTTC.